Each of the 8 T cell receptor beta chains below was sequenced from the same sample in a study of radiotherapy plus CTLA-4 blockade in lung cancer. Generated by immunoSEQ multiplex PCR, the TCRdb table keeps only in-frame clones and is missing some. The data show 71,000 or so clones, 85% to 90% seen once. The sample consisted of peripheral blood, taken from a patient treated with radiotherapy plus ipilimumab. Receptors originate from a human donor with non-small cell lung cancer who had stable disease on radiotherapy plus ipilimumab.

V and J are TRBV5-1 and TRBJ2-5; no definite D call. Trimming stripped 3 bases from V and 2 bases from J, with 14 bases between. The CDR3 runs to 15 residues. From germline, CDR1 is SGHRS and CDR2 YFSETQ. The CDR3 region has the DNA TGCGCCAGCAGCTATAACCCGGGTCAACAAGAGACCCAGTACTTC. It is translated as CASSYNPGQQETQYF.

V is TRBV28 and J is TRBJ2-5, with 7 bases lining up with TRBD2. With the DNA end fitting TRBJ2-7 better, the J assignment may be wrong. The CDR3 spans 15 residues. CDR1 is MDHEN, CDR2 SYDVKM, per germline. The CDR3 sequence: CASSLTGGPTYEQYF. In nucleotides, the CDR3 is TGTGCCAGCAGTCTCACGGGGGGTCCCACCTACGAGCAGTACTTC.

The chain uses TRBV29-1 and TRBJ1-2; D is perhaps TRBD1 (5 bases). Trimming removed 1 base from V and 6 bases from J, with 12 bases in between. Germline values: CDR1 SQVTM, CDR2 ANQGSEA. The CDR3 loop spans 13 amino acids. The CDR3 bases are TGCAGCGTTGAAGGGGGGGAAGGCGATGGCTACACCTTC. This encodes CSVEGGEGDGYTF.

The rearrangement joins TRBV5-1 to TRBJ1-1, with a tentative D call TRBD1 (6 bases). Germline loops: CDR1 SGHRS, CDR2 YFSETQ. The length of the CDR3 is 16 residues. Trimming stripped 0 bases from V and 3 bases from J, with 15 bases between. CDR3 sequence (DNA): TGCGCCAGCAGCTTGGTTGTACAGGGTGGGTACACTGAAGCTTTCTTT. It translates to CASSLVVQGGYTEAFF.

The chain joins TRBV30 to TRBJ2-1; 8 bases agree with TRBD2. The trim removed 4 bases at V and 6 bases at J, leaving 14 bases unmatched. Germline values: CDR1 GTSNPN, CDR2 SVGIG (reference sequence). The CDR3 covers 16 residues. CDR3 DNA: TGTGCCTGGATGCCCCGGACTAGCTCTAGGGGCAATGAGCAGTTCTTC. This codes for CAWMPRTSSRGNEQFF.

This clone has a single count. J is TRBJ1-2 and V is TRBV2, with unresolved D. Germline V gives CDR1 SNHLY, CDR2 FYNNEI. Trimming cost V 1 base and J 2 bases, with 8 bases left between them. The CDR3 spans 14 residues. CDR3 residues: CASSEEQQNYGYTF. The DNA of the CDR3 is TGTGCCAGCAGTGAAGAACAACAGAACTATGGCTACACCTTC.

J is TRBJ2-3 and V is TRBV7-2; maybe TRBD2 (6 bases). CDR1 is SGHTA, CDR2 FQGNSA, per germline. The CDR3 has 15 residues. With 3 bases removed from V and 2 bases from J, the gap between germline ends came to 12 bases. The CDR3 spells CASSFRGLYTDTQYF. DNA of the CDR3: TGTGCCAGCAGCTTCCGGGGACTGTACACAGATACGCAGTATTTT.

The chain is built from TRBV5-1 and TRBJ1-3, with 7 bases fitting TRBD1. CDR1 and CDR2 (germline): SGHRS, YFSETQ. With V trimmed by 4 bases and J by 3 bases, 4 bases remained unmatched. This CDR3 has 14 residues. CDR3 bases: TGCGCCAGCAGCCGACAGGGTCTTGGAAACACCATATATTTT. It translates to CASSRQGLGNTIYF.